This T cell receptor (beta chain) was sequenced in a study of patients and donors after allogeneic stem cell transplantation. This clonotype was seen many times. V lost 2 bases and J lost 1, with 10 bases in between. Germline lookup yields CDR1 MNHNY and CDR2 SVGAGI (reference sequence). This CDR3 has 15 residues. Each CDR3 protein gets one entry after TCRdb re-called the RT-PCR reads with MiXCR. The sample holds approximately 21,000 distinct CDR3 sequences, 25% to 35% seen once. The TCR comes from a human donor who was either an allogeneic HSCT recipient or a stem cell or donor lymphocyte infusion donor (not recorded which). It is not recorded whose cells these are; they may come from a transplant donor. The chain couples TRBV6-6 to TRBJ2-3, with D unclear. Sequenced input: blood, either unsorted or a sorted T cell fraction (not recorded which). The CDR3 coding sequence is TGTGCCAGCAGTTACGACCCAAGGGGCACAGATACGCAGTATTTT. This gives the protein CASSYDPRGTDTQYF.